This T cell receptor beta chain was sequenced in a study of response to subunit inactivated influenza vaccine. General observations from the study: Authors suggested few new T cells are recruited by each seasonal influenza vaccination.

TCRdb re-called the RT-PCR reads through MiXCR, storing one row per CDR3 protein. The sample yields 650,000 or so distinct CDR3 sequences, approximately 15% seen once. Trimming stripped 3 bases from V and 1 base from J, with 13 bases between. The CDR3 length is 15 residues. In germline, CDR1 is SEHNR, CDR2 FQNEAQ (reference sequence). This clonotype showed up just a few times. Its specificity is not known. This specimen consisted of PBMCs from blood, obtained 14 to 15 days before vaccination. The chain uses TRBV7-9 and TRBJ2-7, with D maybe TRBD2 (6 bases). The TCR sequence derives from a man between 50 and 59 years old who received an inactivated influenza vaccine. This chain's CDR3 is CASSFAGRVSYEQYF. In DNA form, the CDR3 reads TGTGCCAGCAGCTTTGCGGGACGGGTTTCCTACGAGCAGTACTTC.